This T cell receptor (beta chain) was obtained from a study of T cells after yellow fever vaccination. This clonotype has at least ten counts. From the 5' RACE reads, TCRdb called clonotypes with MiXCR, one entry per CDR3 protein. The sample shows about 160,000 distinct CDR3 sequences, 5.5% to 7.5% of them seen only once. Trimming cost V 2 bases and J 1 base; bases outside gene matches: 0. The germline V gene has CDR1 MNHEY and CDR2 SVGEGT. There are 14 residues in the CDR3. Material: CD4+ T cells sorted from PBMCs, obtained 4 to 5 days after the first yellow fever vaccination. The receptor's source is a man aged 18 to 30 who received the YFV17D yellow fever vaccine. This sequence joins TRBV6-2 or TRBV6-3 and TRBJ2-5; 8 bases are a match to TRBD2. This chain's CDR3 is CASSYAGGQETQYF. The CDR3 coding sequence is TGTGCCAGCAGTTACGCGGGGGGCCAAGAGACCCAGTACTTC.